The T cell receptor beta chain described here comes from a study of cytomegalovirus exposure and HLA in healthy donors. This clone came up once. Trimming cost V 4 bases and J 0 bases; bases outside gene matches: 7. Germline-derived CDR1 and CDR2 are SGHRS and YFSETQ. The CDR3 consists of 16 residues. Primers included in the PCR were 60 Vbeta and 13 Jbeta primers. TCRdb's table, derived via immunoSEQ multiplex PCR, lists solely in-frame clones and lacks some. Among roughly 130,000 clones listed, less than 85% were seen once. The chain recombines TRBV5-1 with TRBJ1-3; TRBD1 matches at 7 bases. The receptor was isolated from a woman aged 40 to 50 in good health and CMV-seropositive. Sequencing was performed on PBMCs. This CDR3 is CASSKQGTDSGNTIYF. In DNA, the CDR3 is TGCGCCAGCAGCAAACAGGGGACCGACTCTGGAAACACCATATATTTT.